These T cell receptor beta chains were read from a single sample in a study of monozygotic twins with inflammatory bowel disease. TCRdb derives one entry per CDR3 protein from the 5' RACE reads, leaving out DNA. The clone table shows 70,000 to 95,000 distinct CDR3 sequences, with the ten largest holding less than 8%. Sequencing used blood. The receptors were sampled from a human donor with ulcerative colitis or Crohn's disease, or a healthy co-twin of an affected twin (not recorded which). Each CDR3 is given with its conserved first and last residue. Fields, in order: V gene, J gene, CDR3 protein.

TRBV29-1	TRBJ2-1	CSVDRVYNEQFF
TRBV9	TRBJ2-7	CASSVSPTVSYEQYF
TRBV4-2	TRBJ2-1	CASSQGGDYNEQFF
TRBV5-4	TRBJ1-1	CASSLGGGANTEAFF
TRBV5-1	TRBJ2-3	CASGQSTDTQYF
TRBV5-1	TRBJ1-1	CASSFSTGGGTEAFF
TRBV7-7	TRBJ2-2	CASSQQAGENTGELFF
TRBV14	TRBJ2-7	CASRRTGMTYEQYF
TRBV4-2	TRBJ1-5	CASSQGQAANQPQHF
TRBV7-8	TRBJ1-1	CASSFGGIGTAGDTEAFF
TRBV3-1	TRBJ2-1	CASSRQSTSSYNEQFF
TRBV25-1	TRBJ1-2	CASSRGTGYGYTF
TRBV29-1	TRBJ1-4	CSVEDSRNEKLFF
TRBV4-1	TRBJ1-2	CASSQDHGRPTLHGYTF
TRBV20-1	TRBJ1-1	CSARWGGGTEAFF
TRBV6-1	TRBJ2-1	CASTTTVSSDSSYNEQFF
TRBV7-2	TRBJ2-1	CASHYDGTHNEQFF
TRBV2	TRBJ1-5	CASSDVGVGTRHPQHF
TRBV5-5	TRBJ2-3	CASSLGGTPRADTQYF
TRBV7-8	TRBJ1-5	CASSPRRGSGPQHF
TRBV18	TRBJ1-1	CASSPDPRNTEAFF
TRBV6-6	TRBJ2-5	CASMGSRETQYF
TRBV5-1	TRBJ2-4	CASFQGVLNIQYF
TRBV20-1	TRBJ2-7	CSAIEGGYEQYF
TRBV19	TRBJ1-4	CASSSGTDEKLFF
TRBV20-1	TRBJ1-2	CSVPSGQGWSYTF
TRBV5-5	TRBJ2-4	CASSLEGAGATKNIQYF
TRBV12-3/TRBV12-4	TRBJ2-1	CASSLRTNAAYNEQFF
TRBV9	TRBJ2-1	CASSVMGGSYNEQFF
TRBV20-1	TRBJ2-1	CSARDLQRGSINNEQFF
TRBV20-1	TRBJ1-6	CSAQPRAISSYNSPLHF
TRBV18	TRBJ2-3	CASSSPGLAGGDTQYF